This T cell receptor beta chain was captured in a study of shared clonotypes between healthy human individuals. Study-wide context: The donor pool was made up of a couple of women and three men aged 18 to 49. Study conclusions and caveats: In this cohort, only blood was sampled, and tissue repertoires likely differ.

Comments on this clone: No antigen is known for it.

The germline V and J ends were trimmed by 1 base and 2 bases, with 8 bases remaining between them. The germline CDR1 and CDR2 sequences are SGHRS and YFSETQ. This CDR3 region has 14 residues. Ten immunoSEQ deep assay plates served to sequence unsorted PBMC DNA. TCRdb's copy holds only in-frame clones and misses some; the assay was immunoSEQ multiplex PCR. The table shows 490,000 or so clones, with around three quarters occurring only once. Roughly 89 million PBMCs served as the genomic DNA source for unsorted samples. This clonotype was obtained from a woman aged 35 to 49 in good health. Some clones in this sample may be carry-over from other donors' samples. Material: PBMCs. The V call is TRBV5-1, the J call TRBJ2-3; possibly TRBD1 for D (6 bases). CDR3 in DNA: TGCGCCAGCAGCTTGCAGGGGCTCACAGATACGCAGTATTTT. Encoded protein: CASSLQGLTDTQYF. The whole variable domain, filled in from reference TRBV5-1 and TRBJ2-3, reads KAGVTQTPRYLIKTRGQQVTLSCSPISGHRSVSWYQQTPGQGLQFLFEYFSETQRNKGNFPGRFSGRQFSNSRSEMNVSTLELGDSALYLCASSLQGLTDTQYFGPGTRLTVL.